This entry lists 18 T cell receptor beta chains sequenced from one sample in a study of technical replicates of blood from a handful of donors listed by TCRdb under 2017. Preparation of the library involved the immunoSEQ multiplex PCR assay. This immuneACCESS table, as held by TCRdb, lists in-frame sequences with V and J called but not all clones. Of the missing ones, under half trace to an unresolved V gene in checked studies; the others have no known cause. In all, the sample holds over 75,000 clones, and approximately 97% of those were seen once. The ten largest clones capture less than 0.2% of the sample. Sequences were obtained from T cells isolated from PBMCs. These receptors originate from a human donor in good health.

CDR3 loop: CASSSNRAEVSGGQETQYF. In DNA, the CDR3 is TGTGCCAGCAGCTCAAACCGGGCGGAAGTGTCAGGGGGTCAGGAGACCCAGTACTTC. The V and J genes are TRBV11-3 and TRBJ2-5; 7 positions agree with TRBD1. Per germline, CDR1 SGHNT and CDR2 YENEEA. CDR3 length: 19 amino acids. V trimming: 4 bases; J trimming: 5 bases; junction bases outside the gene matches: 22.

In DNA form, the CDR3 reads TGTGCCAGCGGAACTAGTCTTTCGGACACCGGGGAGCTGTTTTTT. Amino acid sequence: CASGTSLSDTGELFF. The V and J genes are TRBV6-1 and TRBJ2-2, with D tentatively TRBD2 (5 bases). Germline-derived CDR1 and CDR2 are MNHNS and SASEGT. Trimming removed 8 bases from V and 3 bases from J, with 16 bases in between. This CDR3 comprises 15 residues.

V and J are TRBV5-1 and TRBJ2-5; 9 bases fit TRBD1. CDR1 and CDR2 (germline): SGHRS, YFSETQ. The CDR3 spans 16 residues. Unmatched junction bases numbered 12, after V lost 0 bases and J lost 9 bases. The CDR3 region is CASSLAGTGPPRAQYF. CDR3 DNA sequence: TGCGCCAGCAGCTTGGCCGGGACAGGGCCCCCAAGGGCCCAGTACTTC.

CDR3 residues: CASVFRDFGGTEAFF. The CDR3 DNA sequence: TGTGCCAGTGTTTTTCGGGACTTCGGGGGCACTGAAGCTTTCTTT. This sequence joins TRBV19 and TRBJ1-1; a possible D gene is TRBD1 (5 bases). Germline CDR1 and CDR2: LNHDA and SQIVND (reference sequence). With 8 bases removed from V and 4 bases from J, the gap between germline ends came to 20 bases. This CDR3 spans 15 amino acids. The variable domain in full, completed from reference TRBV19 and TRBJ1-1, reads DGGITQSPKYLFRKEGQNVTLSCEQNLNHDAMYWYRQDPGQGLRLIYYSQIVNDFQKGDIAEGYSVSREKKESFPLTVTSAQKNPTAFYLCASVFRDFGGTEAFFGQGTRLTVV.

CDR3 DNA sequence: TGTGCCAGCAGCCCTGAAGCTTCTGAAGCTTTCTTT. This codes for CASSPEASEAFF. The chain has TRBV13 and TRBJ1-1; D is unresolved. The CDR3 sequence is 12 residues long. Germline CDR1 is PRHDT and CDR2 is FYEKMQ (reference sequence). Deletions cut 5 bases from V and 6 bases from J, with 10 bases between.

The V gene is TRBV11-1, the J gene TRBJ2-7; 7 bases agree with TRBD2. Germline assignment: CDR1 SGHAT and CDR2 FQDESV (reference sequence). The trim removed 4 bases at V and 3 bases at J, leaving 9 bases unmatched. The CDR3 consists of 15 residues. The CDR3, as DNA: TGTGCCAGCAGCTCCCGACTAGCAGTAAGCTACGAGCAGTACTTC. This codes for CASSSRLAVSYEQYF.

This chain joins TRBV5-4 and TRBJ2-7; D gene uncertain. The CDR3 loop spans 13 amino acids. Germline CDR1 is SGHNT and CDR2 is YYREEE (reference sequence). Trimming cost V 5 bases and J 3 bases, with 12 bases left between them. CDR3: CASSTSVGYEQYF. The CDR3 bases are TGTGCCAGCAGTACGTCCGTCGGCTACGAGCAGTACTTC.

The chain joins TRBV6-5 to TRBJ2-1, with TRBD2 as a possible D gene (5 bases). This CDR3 comprises 15 residues. Trimming removed 0 bases at V and 10 bases at J, with 16 bases between. Germline CDR1 reads MNHEY; CDR2 reads SVGAGI. The CDR3: CASSYSISSGWEQFF. DNA of the CDR3: TGTGCCAGCAGTTACTCGATATCGAGCGGATGGGAGCAGTTCTTC.

The V and J genes are TRBV7-2 and TRBJ2-7; 8 bases map to TRBD1. Germline CDR1 reads SGHTA; CDR2 reads FQGNSA. V shed 3 bases and J 2 bases; nucleotides not matched to a gene: 6. CDR3 length: 15 residues. CDR3 protein: CASSFSTGEAYEQYF. The CDR3 coding sequence is TGTGCCAGCAGCTTCTCGACAGGGGAAGCCTACGAGCAGTACTTC.

The chain employs TRBV5-5 and TRBJ1-4; 10 bases agree with TRBD1. CDR1 is SGHKS, CDR2 YYEKEE, per germline (reference sequence). This CDR3 has 14 amino acids. The V gene end was trimmed by 4 bases and the J gene end by 5 bases; junction bases not matched to a gene: 2. The CDR3 region is CASSPGQGNEKLFF. The CDR3 DNA reads as TGTGCCAGCAGCCCGGGACAGGGGAATGAAAAACTGTTTTTT.

This chain joins TRBV12-5 and TRBJ2-5; TRBD1 matches at 9 bases. The ends lost 5 bases at V and 7 bases at J; junction bases unmatched: 17. CDR1 and CDR2 from the germline V gene are LGHNT and FRNRAP. The CDR3 is 17 residues long. The CDR3 is CASGIRTGAESLGTQYF. In DNA, the CDR3 is TGTGCTAGTGGTATCCGGACAGGGGCCGAAAGTCTAGGGACCCAGTACTTC.

The genes are TRBV9 and TRBJ1-2; D might be TRBD1 (5 bases). The CDR3 is 16 residues long. Germline assignment: CDR1 SGDLS and CDR2 YYNGEE. The V end lost 4 bases, the J end lost 6 bases, and 22 bases lay between the germline ends. CDR3 protein: CASSKTGPMFPDGYTF. In DNA, the CDR3 is TGTGCCAGCAGCAAAACAGGCCCTATGTTCCCTGATGGCTACACCTTC.

The chain employs TRBV4-1 and TRBJ1-5, with 7 positions matching TRBD1. The J segment lost 4 bases and the V segment lost 6 bases, leaving 9 bases of the junction unmatched. Germline lookup yields CDR1 MGHRA and CDR2 YSYEKL. CDR3 length equals 15 residues. The CDR3 reads CASRQTGASNQPQHF. The CDR3 DNA reads as TGCGCCAGCAGACAAACAGGGGCCTCTAATCAGCCCCAGCATTTT.

The rearrangement joins TRBV9 to TRBJ1-6, with 8 bases identical to TRBD1. The V gene end was trimmed by 4 bases and the J gene end by 4 bases; junction bases not matched to a gene: 10. Germline CDR1 SGDLS, CDR2 YYNGEE. The CDR3 covers 17 residues. The CDR3 loop reads CASSPRGDRGYNSPLHF. DNA of the CDR3: TGTGCCAGCAGCCCCCGCGGAGACAGGGGATATAATTCACCCCTCCACTTT.

V gene TRBV5-1 combines with J gene TRBJ2-7; the D is unclear. V was cut by 1 base and J by 3 bases, with 8 bases left in between. The CDR3 extends over 13 amino acids. From germline, CDR1 is SGHRS and CDR2 YFSETQ. CDR3 in DNA: TGCGCCAGCAGCTTGTTTAGCCTCTACGAGCAGTACTTC. Amino acid sequence: CASSLFSLYEQYF. The whole variable domain, filled in from reference TRBV5-1 and TRBJ2-7, reads KAGVTQTPRYLIKTRGQQVTLSCSPISGHRSVSWYQQTPGQGLQFLFEYFSETQRNKGNFPGRFSGRQFSNSRSEMNVSTLELGDSALYLCASSLFSLYEQYFGPGTRLTVT.

This sequence joins TRBV5-1 and TRBJ2-3, with 9 bases matching TRBD1. V was clipped by 3 bases and J by 11 bases; unmatched bases: 16. The CDR3 sequence is 16 residues long. The germline V gene encodes CDR1 SGHRS and CDR2 YFSETQ. DNA of the CDR3: TGCGCCAGCAGCTCCCGGGACCGGGACAGGGACACCGGGCAGTATTTT. Translating it yields CASSSRDRDRDTGQYF.

This clone was detected once. The chain is built from TRBV5-1 and TRBJ1-5; 9 bases line up with TRBD1. Trimming took 2 bases from V and 5 from J; bases not matched to a gene: 5. Germline lookup yields CDR1 SGHRS and CDR2 YFSETQ. The CDR3 sequence is 15 residues long. The chain's CDR3 is CASSFGDREDQPQHF. The CDR3 DNA reads as TGCGCCAGCAGCTTTGGGGACAGGGAAGATCAGCCCCAGCATTTT.

In its sample, this clone was seen a few times. The chain combines TRBV28 with TRBJ1-1; TRBD1 agrees at 7 bases. The V gene's germline CDR1 is MDHEN and CDR2 SYDVKM. The V and J ends lost 0 bases and 8 bases, in that order; junction bases with no gene match: 0. The CDR3 has 12 residues. CDR3 region: CASSLWGQEAFF. The CDR3 nucleotides are TGTGCCAGCAGTTTATGGGGACAGGAAGCTTTCTTT.